This T cell receptor beta chain comes out of a study of blood T cell repertoires in COVID-19. Study-level information: There were acute and convalescent COVID-19 samples, and they came from the United States, Italy and Spain. The analysed material was cDNA or gDNA that came from T cells, B-cell-depleted T cells, or PBMCs.

Per the germline V gene, CDR1 is SQVTM and CDR2 is ANQGSEA. This CDR3 contains 14 residues. The ends were cut back, 7 bases at V and 0 bases at J, with 13 bases in the middle. Authors' data handling: Scientists estimated how many nucleated cells there were by amplifying reference gene primers. Clones were sequenced by immunoSEQ multiplex PCR, and TCRdb holds only the in-frame ones, with some missing. V, J and clone size were drawn from that table, and D and trimming were deduced from the DNA. The sample holds under 300,000 clones; over 80% are singletons and the top ten take more than 1.5%. Sequenced input: peripheral blood. This clonotype was obtained from a man aged 25 to 40 who had recovered from COVID-19. V and J are TRBV29-1 and TRBJ2-1; D possibly corresponds to TRBD1 (6 bases). In nucleotides, the CDR3 is TGCAGCGCCAAAAGGGGGTACTCCTACAATGAGCAGTTCTTC. It is translated as CSAKRGYSYNEQFF.